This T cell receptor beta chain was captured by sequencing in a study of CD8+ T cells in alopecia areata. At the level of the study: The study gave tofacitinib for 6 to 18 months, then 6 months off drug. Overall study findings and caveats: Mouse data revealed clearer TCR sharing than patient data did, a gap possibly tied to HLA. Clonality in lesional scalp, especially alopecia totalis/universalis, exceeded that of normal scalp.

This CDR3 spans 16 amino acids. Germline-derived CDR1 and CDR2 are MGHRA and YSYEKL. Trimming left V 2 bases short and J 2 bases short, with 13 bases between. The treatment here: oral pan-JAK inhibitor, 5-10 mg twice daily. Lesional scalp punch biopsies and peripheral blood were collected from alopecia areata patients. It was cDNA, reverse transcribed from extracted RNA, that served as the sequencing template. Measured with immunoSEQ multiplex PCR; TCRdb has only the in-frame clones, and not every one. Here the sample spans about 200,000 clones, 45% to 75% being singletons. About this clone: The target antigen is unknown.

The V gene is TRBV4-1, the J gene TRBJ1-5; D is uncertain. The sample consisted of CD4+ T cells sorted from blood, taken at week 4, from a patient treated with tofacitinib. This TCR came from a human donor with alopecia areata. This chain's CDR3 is CASSQQWAGGNQPQHF. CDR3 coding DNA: TGCGCCAGCAGCCAACAGTGGGCCGGGGGCAATCAGCCCCAGCATTTT.